Each of the 27 T cell receptor beta chains below was sequenced from the same sample in a study of early T cells in non-severe SARS-CoV-2 infection. A single record per CDR3 protein comes from TCRdb applying MiXCR to the 5' RACE reads. Of tens of thousands of distinct CDR3 sequences listed, over 9.5% are singletons. Sequenced material: whole blood, taken at baseline. Receptors originate from an adult who was a healthcare worker with PCR-confirmed SARS-CoV-2 infection or an uninfected control (not recorded which).

This clonotype was counted only a few times. This chain uses TRBV30 with TRBJ1-5; D gene uncertain. Trimming removed 1 base at V and 1 base at J, with 5 bases between. CDR1 and CDR2 from the germline V gene are GTSNPN and SVGIG (reference sequence). The CDR3 length is 13 residues. The CDR3 loop reads CAWSAGSNQPQHF. In DNA, the CDR3 is TGTGCCTGGAGTGCCGGAAGCAATCAGCCCCAGCATTTT.

In its sample, this clonotype was seen a few times. The V gene is TRBV5-1, the J gene TRBJ2-7; maybe TRBD2 (5 bases). This CDR3 has 13 amino acids. V was pared by 4 bases and J by 9 bases, with 17 bases between. Germline values: CDR1 SGHRS, CDR2 YFSETQ. Written as DNA, the CDR3 is TGCGCCAGCAGCGAAGCAGCAGGCGGGTGGCAGTACTTC. Translated, it gives CASSEAAGGWQYF. Together with reference TRBV5-1 and TRBJ2-7, the CDR3 gives the full variable domain: KAGVTQTPRYLIKTRGQQVTLSCSPISGHRSVSWYQQTPGQGLQFLFEYFSETQRNKGNFPGRFSGRQFSNSRSEMNVSTLELGDSALYLCASSEAAGGWQYFGPGTRLTVT.

This clonotype was observed many times. This chain connects TRBV19 to TRBJ2-7; perhaps TRBD1 as D (6 bases). The germline V gene encodes CDR1 LNHDA and CDR2 SQIVND (reference sequence). The CDR3 has 16 residues. Trimming shortened V by 5 bases and J by 7 bases, and 24 bases separated the two germline ends. The CDR3 protein is CASSSPGHSPTGEQYF. DNA of the CDR3: TGTGCCAGTAGTTCCCCGGGACACTCCCCGACGGGGGAGCAGTACTTC. The full variable domain, completed using reference TRBV19 and TRBJ2-7, is DGGITQSPKYLFRKEGQNVTLSCEQNLNHDAMYWYRQDPGQGLRLIYYSQIVNDFQKGDIAEGYSVSREKKESFPLTVTSAQKNPTAFYLCASSSPGHSPTGEQYFGPGTRLTVT.

This clonotype has a count of ten or more. The chain uses TRBV28 and TRBJ2-5; TRBD2 matches at 8 bases. V was pared by 1 base and J by 2 bases, with 3 bases of the junction left unmatched. The CDR3 length is 15 residues. CDR1 MDHEN and CDR2 SYDVKM come from the germline V gene. CDR3 in amino acids: CASSLLSGGQETQYF. In DNA, the CDR3 is TGTGCCAGCAGTTTATTAAGCGGGGGTCAAGAGACCCAGTACTTC.

CDR3 sequence reads: CAVGQGSSYGYTF. CDR3 bases: TGTGCCGTTGGACAGGGCTCTTCCTATGGCTACACCTTC. J is TRBJ1-2 and V is TRBV10-3; 8 positions agree with TRBD1. Germline-derived CDR1 and CDR2 are ENHRY and SYGVKD. V was clipped by 11 bases and J by 4 bases; unmatched bases: 9. This CDR3 comprises 13 residues.

This rearrangement joins TRBV7-9 to TRBJ1-1, with 7 bases fitting TRBD1. The CDR3 is 19 residues long. Germline trimming cut 5 bases from V and 0 bases from J; bases unmatched to any gene: 18. Germline assignment: CDR1 SEHNR and CDR2 FQNEAQ (reference sequence). The CDR3 nucleotides are TGTGCCAGCAGCACAAACCTGTATCCGGGACAGAGAATGAACACTGAAGCTTTCTTT. Translation: CASSTNLYPGQRMNTEAFF.

V is TRBV7-2 and J is TRBJ2-7, with D unclear. Trimming took 1 base from V and 2 from J, leaving 9 bases between them. The germline CDR1 and CDR2 sequences are SGHTA and FQGNSA. This CDR3 is 14 amino acids long. The CDR3 nucleotides are TGTGCCAGCAGCTTAGGCGGCGCCGCCTACGAGCAGTACTTC. Protein sequence: CASSLGGAAYEQYF.

A few counts support this clonotype. V usage is TRBV11-3 and J usage is TRBJ1-2, with a possible D match to TRBD1 (5 bases). V lost 3 bases to trimming and J lost 4 bases, with 18 bases between them. There are 16 residues in the CDR3. CDR1 SGHNT and CDR2 YENEEA come from the germline V gene. CDR3 region: CASSFGGPSASYGYTF. Written as DNA, the CDR3 is TGTGCCAGCAGCTTTGGGGGACCCTCGGCCTCCTATGGCTACACCTTC.

In this sample, this clonotype turned up many times. The chain combines TRBV29-1 with TRBJ1-1; the D is unclear. This CDR3 has 12 residues. In germline, CDR1 is SQVTM, CDR2 ANQGSEA. The germline V and J ends were trimmed by 0 bases and 9 bases, with 11 bases remaining between them. CDR3 in amino acids: CSVEDAWWKAFF. CDR3 nucleotide sequence: TGCAGCGTTGAAGATGCTTGGTGGAAAGCTTTCTTT.

The chain is built from TRBV5-4 and TRBJ2-7; 7 bases are shared with TRBD1. The CDR3 is 18 residues long. Germline CDR1 reads SGHNT; CDR2 reads YYREEE (reference sequence). The junction had 18 bases not matched to a gene; V was cut back by 4 bases and J by 2 bases. The CDR3 DNA sequence: TGTGCCAGCAGCGCGTCGGGACAGCTGGGGGTAGGGACCTACGAGCAGTACTTC. The encoded protein is CASSASGQLGVGTYEQYF.

A note on this clonotype: This may stem from a read error, because a much larger clone lies one nucleotide away. The rearrangement links TRBV18 to TRBJ1-3; D gene ambiguous. The CDR3 is 13 residues long. Germline values: CDR1 KGHSH, CDR2 LQKENI. The CDR3 sequence is CAGSSLSGNTIYF. The CDR3 DNA is TGCGCCGGCTCATCTCTTTCTGGAAACACCATATATTTT. Drawing the rest from reference TRBV18 and TRBJ1-3, the complete variable domain is NAGVMQNPRHLVRRRGQEARLRCSPMKGHSHVYWYRQLPEEGLKFMVYLQKENIIDESGMPKERFSAEFPKEGPSILRIQQVVRGDSAAYFCAGSSLSGNTIYFGEGSWLTVV.

CDR3 sequence (DNA): TGTGCCATCAGTGAAGGGACCTCCTACGAGCAGTACTTC. It is translated as CAISEGTSYEQYF. The J gene is TRBJ2-7, the V gene TRBV10-3, with D perhaps given as TRBD1 or TRBD2 (5 bases each). Per germline, CDR1 ENHRY and CDR2 SYGVKD. V was trimmed by 3 bases and J by 0 bases, leaving 6 bases between them. The length of the CDR3 is 13 residues.

This clonotype was recorded a few times. The rearrangement uses TRBV18 and TRBJ1-4, with D possibly TRBD1 on 5 matching bases. The length of the CDR3 is 15 residues. Trimming left V 1 base short and J 4 bases short, with 10 bases between. CDR1 KGHSH and CDR2 LQKENI come from the germline V gene. The chain's CDR3 is CASSPLGTVNEKLFF. CDR3 DNA: TGTGCCAGCTCACCACTCGGGACTGTTAATGAAAAACTGTTTTTT.

There are a few counts of this clonotype. V usage is TRBV29-1 and J usage is TRBJ2-1; 9 bases line up with TRBD2. V lost 4 bases and J lost 7; bases outside the gene matches: 11. The CDR3 spans 15 residues. Per the germline V gene, CDR1 is SQVTM and CDR2 is ANQGSEA. CDR3 nucleotide sequence: TGCAGCGTTGGGGATGGCGGGAGGGCCGGGAATGAGCAGTTCTTC. Residues: CSVGDGGRAGNEQFF.

The V gene is TRBV6-1, the J gene TRBJ2-7; tentative D call: TRBD2 (7 bases). V was shortened by 7 bases and J by 6 bases, with 19 bases between the two germline ends. The CDR3 has 14 residues. Germline V CDR1 and CDR2: MNHNS, SASEGT. The CDR3 reads CASTSYREGGEQYF. CDR3 DNA: TGTGCCAGCACTTCGTACAGGGAGGGTGGCGAGCAGTACTTC.

The V and J genes are TRBV7-8 and TRBJ2-7; D perhaps matches TRBD2 (5 bases). This CDR3 is built from 12 residues. Trimming removed 1 base from V and 5 bases from J, with 6 bases in between. CDR1 and CDR2 from the germline V gene are SGHVS and FQNEAQ. CDR3: CASSLEADEQYF. Written as DNA, the CDR3 is TGTGCCAGCAGCTTAGAAGCGGACGAGCAGTACTTC.

The table lists this clonotype with a few counts. The chain recombines TRBV7-9 with TRBJ1-2; a weak D match, TRBD1 (5 bases). Germline V lookup: CDR1 SEHNR, CDR2 FQNEAQ (reference sequence). CDR3 size: 14 residues. The V and J ends lost 6 bases and 1 base respectively, with 12 bases between them. The CDR3 is CASRPTGDNYGYTF. The CDR3 DNA is TGTGCCAGCAGACCCACAGGTGATAACTATGGCTACACCTTC.

This clonotype was counted between two and nine times. DNA for the CDR3: TGCAGCGTTGAGGACGATCCCTACGAGCAGTACTTC. Its translation is CSVEDDPYEQYF. The chain has TRBV29-1 and TRBJ2-7; D remains unclear. This CDR3 is built from 12 residues. Trimming removed 3 bases from V and 2 bases from J, with 8 bases in between. In germline, CDR1 is SQVTM, CDR2 ANQGSEA.

This clonotype was counted ten times or more. The chain combines TRBV6-2 or TRBV6-3 with TRBJ2-7; D is possibly TRBD1 (5 bases). Trimming removed 0 bases from V and 6 bases from J, with 9 bases in between. This CDR3 has 13 amino acids. Germline CDR1 MNHEY, CDR2 SVGEGT. CDR3 region: CASSYSFGAEQYF. CDR3 nucleotides: TGTGCCAGCAGTTACTCGTTTGGGGCCGAGCAGTACTTC.

The CDR3 here is CASSFPLRDHGYTF. The CDR3 region has the DNA TGTGCCAGCAGCTTTCCCCTCAGGGACCATGGCTACACCTTC. J is TRBJ1-2 and V is TRBV7-9; a possible D gene is TRBD1 (5 bases). This CDR3 spans 14 amino acids. The V end lost 3 bases, the J end lost 6 bases, and 14 bases lay between the germline ends. In germline, CDR1 is SEHNR, CDR2 FQNEAQ (reference sequence).

This clonotype turned up a few times. The chain recombines TRBV5-1 with TRBJ1-1; D gene uncertain. CDR3 length equals 15 residues. V lost 6 bases to trimming and J lost 1 base, with 16 bases between them. CDR1 and CDR2 from the germline V gene are SGHRS and YFSETQ. CDR3 protein: CASKGPPGSNTEAFF. For the CDR3, the DNA is TGCGCCAGCAAAGGTCCCCCGGGATCGAACACTGAAGCTTTCTTT.

This clonotype was observed a handful of times. The V call is TRBV29-1, the J call TRBJ2-1; 8 bases map to TRBD1. This CDR3 comprises 14 residues. Unmatched junction bases numbered 8, after V lost 6 bases and J lost 4 bases. The germline gives CDR1 SQVTM, CDR2 ANQGSEA. The CDR3 DNA is TGCAGCGTATATCCGGGACAGGAATACAATGAGCAGTTCTTC. Translated, it gives CSVYPGQEYNEQFF.

The table lists this clonotype with many counts. Germline and junction disagree at one end, which may indicate a read error. V gene TRBV14 combines with J gene TRBJ2-4; 9 bases are a match to TRBD1. The CDR3 contains 13 residues. CDR1 and CDR2 from the germline V gene are SGHDN and FVKESK. CDR3 nucleotides: TGTGCCAGCAGCCCGATACAGGGGGCGCCTAGAGACTTC. Encoded protein: CASSPIQGAPRDF.

This clonotype was seen at least ten times. The V gene is TRBV11-2, the J gene TRBJ2-3, with D possibly called TRBD1 or TRBD2 (6 bases each). The V gene's germline CDR1 is SGHAT and CDR2 FQNNGV. This CDR3 is built from 13 residues. The V gene lost 5 bases and the J gene lost 13 bases, with 19 bases spanning the gap. CDR3 loop: CASSTAPGASKYF. The CDR3 coding sequence is TGTGCCAGCAGCACAGCGCCGGGGGCCTCCAAGTATTTT.

This clonotype was counted a few times. The rearrangement joins TRBV6-5 to TRBJ1-1; TRBD1 might be the D (6 bases). Germline CDR1 MNHEY, CDR2 SVGAGI. This CDR3 spans 15 amino acids. Trimming removed 5 bases from V and 4 bases from J, with 17 bases in between. The CDR3 loop reads CASSPGAGAGTEAFF. For the CDR3, the DNA is TGTGCCAGCAGTCCCGGGGCAGGGGCCGGCACTGAAGCTTTCTTT.

The chain recombines TRBV7-3 with TRBJ2-2; D call uncertain. Germline CDR1 reads SGHTA; CDR2 reads FQGTGA. Between the trimmed V and J ends, which lost 5 bases and 10 bases, there was a span of 11 bases. The CDR3 is 12 amino acids. The CDR3 reads CASSRGASELFF. In DNA, the CDR3 is TGTGCCAGCAGCCGAGGAGCGTCGGAGCTGTTTTTT. Supplemented by reference TRBV7-3 and TRBJ2-2, the full variable domain reads GAGVSQTPSNKVTEKGKYVELRCDPISGHTALYWYRQSLGQGPEFLIYFQGTGAADDSGLPNDRFFAVRPEGSVSTLKIQRTERGDSAVYLCASSRGASELFFGEGSRLTVL.

This clonotype came up a few times. The chain combines TRBV5-5 with TRBJ2-7; TRBD2 aligns across 9 bases. CDR1 and CDR2 (germline): SGHKS, YYEKEE (reference sequence). CDR3 length: 16 amino acids. The V gene end was trimmed by 4 bases and the J gene end by 2 bases; junction bases not matched to a gene: 10. The CDR3, as DNA: TGTGCCAGCAGCCGCCCGACTAGCGGAGTCCCCTACGAGCAGTACTTC. It is translated as CASSRPTSGVPYEQYF.